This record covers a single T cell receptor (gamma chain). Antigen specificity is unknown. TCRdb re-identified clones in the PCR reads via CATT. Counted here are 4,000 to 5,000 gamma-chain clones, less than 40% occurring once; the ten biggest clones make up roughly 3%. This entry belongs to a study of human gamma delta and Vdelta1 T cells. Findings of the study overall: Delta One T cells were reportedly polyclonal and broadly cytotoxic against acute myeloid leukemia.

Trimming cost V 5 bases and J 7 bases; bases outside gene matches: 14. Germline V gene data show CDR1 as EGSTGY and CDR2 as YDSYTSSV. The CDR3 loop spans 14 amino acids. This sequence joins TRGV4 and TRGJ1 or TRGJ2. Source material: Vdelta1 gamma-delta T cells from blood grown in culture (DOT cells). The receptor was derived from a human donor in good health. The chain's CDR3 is CATWGDTPGYKKLF. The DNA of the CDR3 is TGTGCCACCTGGGGGGACACACCGGGGTATAAGAAACTCTTT.